Given below is one T cell receptor (beta chain) in context. This entry comes from a study of blood T cell repertoires in COVID-19. Study details: T cells, B-cell-depleted T cells, or PBMCs supplied cDNA or gDNA.

V was shortened by 5 bases and J by 2 bases, with 19 bases between the two germline ends. From germline, CDR1 is MDHEN and CDR2 SYDVKM. This CDR3 contains 16 residues. Data came from immunoSEQ multiplex PCR; TCRdb stores just in-frame clones and leaves some out. In the table there are roughly 300,000 clones, around four fifths of which are singletons. This receptor was identified in a woman aged 45-60 years who had recovered from COVID-19. The chain couples TRBV28 to TRBJ2-7, with no clear D. Source material: peripheral blood. The CDR3: CASSPPWSPVAYEQYF. DNA for the CDR3: TGTGCCAGCAGTCCCCCCTGGTCCCCGGTAGCCTACGAGCAGTACTTC.